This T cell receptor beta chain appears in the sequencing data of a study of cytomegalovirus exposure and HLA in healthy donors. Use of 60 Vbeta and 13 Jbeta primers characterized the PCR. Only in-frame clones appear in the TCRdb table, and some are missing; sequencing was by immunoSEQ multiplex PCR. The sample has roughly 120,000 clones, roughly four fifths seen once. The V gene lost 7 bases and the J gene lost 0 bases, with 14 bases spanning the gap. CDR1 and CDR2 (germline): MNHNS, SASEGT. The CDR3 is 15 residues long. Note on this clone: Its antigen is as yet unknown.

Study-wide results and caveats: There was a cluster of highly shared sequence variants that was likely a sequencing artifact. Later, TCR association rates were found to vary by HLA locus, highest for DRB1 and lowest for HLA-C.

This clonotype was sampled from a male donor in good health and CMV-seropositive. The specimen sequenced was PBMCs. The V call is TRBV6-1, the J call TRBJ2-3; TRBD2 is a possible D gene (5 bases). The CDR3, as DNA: TGTGCCAGCAAGAGGGCAGATCATAGCACAGATACGCAGTATTTT. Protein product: CASKRADHSTDTQYF.